Listed below are T cell receptor beta chains from one sample, sequenced in a study of T cell clusters in autoimmune cytopenias. TCRdb reworked the multiplex PCR reads into one entry per CDR3 protein, no DNA. Reported are approximately 470 distinct CDR3 sequences; the ten largest clones contain roughly 64%. The sequenced sample consisted of peripheral blood. These receptors all come from a human donor with an autoimmune cytopenia or autoimmune hepatitis (not recorded which). The CDR3 runs from the conserved cysteine through the conserved F or W. Clone size is not always given. Where it is, it says once, few, many or a class for expanded clones.

v_gene,j_gene,abundance,CDR3aa
TRBV19,TRBJ2-7,.,CASSLGSGDYNEQYF
TRBV4-1,TRBJ1-2,.,CASSQGDRVGYGYTF
TRBV10-3,TRBJ1-2,medium-sized,CAISESVPNYGYTF
TRBV12-3/TRBV12-4,TRBJ2-1,medium-sized,CASSFSGNEQFF
TRBV19,TRBJ1-5,medium-sized,CASSRARDRGSYQPQHF
TRBV5-6,TRBJ2-5,medium-sized,CASSSSQRVETQYF
TRBV18,TRBJ2-1,medium-sized,CASSPQGEGNEQFF
TRBV19,TRBJ2-1,large,CASSIGTGGANEQFF
TRBV4-1,TRBJ2-1,.,CASSKGTGGYDDEQFF
TRBV19,TRBJ1-6,medium-sized,CASSHYNSPLHF
TRBV6-2/TRBV6-3,TRBJ2-7,medium-sized,CASSYSKTRPGTYEQYF
TRBV7-9,TRBJ1-2,.,CATSTGVYGYTF
TRBV6-5,TRBJ2-1,large,CASSPAGANEQFF
TRBV20-1,TRBJ2-7,.,CSARGQAYEQYF
TRBV5-6,TRBJ2-7,.,CASSRVSGSMNEQYF
TRBV19,TRBJ1-2,medium-sized,CASSKGTYYGYTF
TRBV7-2,TRBJ2-2,medium-sized,CASSLVRPAGELFF
TRBV7-9,TRBJ2-6,.,CASSLDRDTGANVLTF
TRBV7-3,TRBJ2-4,medium-sized,CASSSTAQHIQYF
TRBV29-1,TRBJ1-1,medium-sized,CSVSGTYTEAFF
TRBV18,TRBJ1-2,medium-sized,CASSPRTRHYGYTF
TRBV20-1,TRBJ1-2,medium-sized,CSARDDGTAIYGYTF
TRBV18,TRBJ1-5,large,CASSLTGGRDNQPQHF
TRBV6-5,TRBJ1-2,medium-sized,CASRDSLDYGYTF
TRBV6-6,TRBJ2-1,medium-sized,CASSYSRLLDREIFDEQFF
TRBV27,TRBJ2-3,medium-sized,CASSPYRGTDTQYF
TRBV7-3,TRBJ2-3,medium-sized,CASSSAGTGKRDTQYF
TRBV20-1,TRBJ1-6,medium-sized,CSATPGDRYNSPLHF
TRBV5-1,TRBJ1-2,medium-sized,CASSLRPGKEDGYTF
TRBV6-5,TRBJ2-5,large,CASSYSETQYF
TRBV5-5,TRBJ2-2,large,CASSLMVGELFF
TRBV19,TRBJ2-7,hyperexpanded,CASSQGQPSEQYF
TRBV10-2,TRBJ1-2,large,CASSVDGMNYGYTF
TRBV6-2/TRBV6-3,TRBJ2-7,medium-sized,CASRELLREQYF
TRBV29-1,TRBJ2-1,large,CSVGPGLAAKRAAYNEQFF
TRBV6-6,TRBJ2-7,medium-sized,CASRAREANEQYF
TRBV11-2,TRBJ2-1,medium-sized,CASSSPGTSGSLEQFF
TRBV6-1,TRBJ2-5,.,CASSGGYGTSRETQYF
TRBV30,TRBJ1-3,medium-sized,CAWMTSGNTIYF
TRBV19,TRBJ1-5,medium-sized,CASHRDSLNQPQHF
TRBV9,TRBJ1-5,.,CASSVTGNVDQPQHF
TRBV20-1,TRBJ1-6,.,CSAVQGRNSPLHF
TRBV24-1,TRBJ2-1,medium-sized,CATSPETEGEQFF
TRBV20-1,TRBJ2-7,.,CSARVLGRDYSYEQYF
TRBV4-2,TRBJ2-3,medium-sized,CASSQDGGGSGDTQYF
TRBV6-5,TRBJ2-2,large,CASSYWGTVTGELFF
TRBV5-1,TRBJ2-7,.,CASSPTRSYEQYF
TRBV12-3/TRBV12-4,TRBJ2-1,medium-sized,CASSLFNEQFF
TRBV20-1,TRBJ2-1,medium-sized,CSAPERTNEQFF
TRBV14,TRBJ2-1,medium-sized,CASSLLPGQGDNEQFF
TRBV4-1,TRBJ2-4,.,CASSQEWGGGNIQYF
TRBV12-3/TRBV12-4,TRBJ2-2,.,CASSTGTGYPTGTGELFF